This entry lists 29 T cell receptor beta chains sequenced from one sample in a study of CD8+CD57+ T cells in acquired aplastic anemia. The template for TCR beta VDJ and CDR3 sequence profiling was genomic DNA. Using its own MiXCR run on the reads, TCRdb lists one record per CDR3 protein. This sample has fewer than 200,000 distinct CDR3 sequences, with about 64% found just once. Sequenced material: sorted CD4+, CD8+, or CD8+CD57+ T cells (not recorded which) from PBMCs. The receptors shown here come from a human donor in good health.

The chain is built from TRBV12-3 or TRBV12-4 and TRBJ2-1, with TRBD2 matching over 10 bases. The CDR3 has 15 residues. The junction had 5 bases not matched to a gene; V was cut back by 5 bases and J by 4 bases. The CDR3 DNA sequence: TGTGCCAGCAGTCTGGGACTAGCGTGGTACAATGAGCAGTTCTTC. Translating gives CASSLGLAWYNEQFF.

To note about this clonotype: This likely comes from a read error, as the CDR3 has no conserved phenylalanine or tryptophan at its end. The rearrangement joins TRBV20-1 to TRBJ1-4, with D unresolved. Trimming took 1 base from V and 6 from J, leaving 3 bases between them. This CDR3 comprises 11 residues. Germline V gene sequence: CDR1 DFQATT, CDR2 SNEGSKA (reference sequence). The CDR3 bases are TGCAGTGCTAGAGGGGATGAAAAACTGTTTCTT. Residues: CSARGDEKLFL.

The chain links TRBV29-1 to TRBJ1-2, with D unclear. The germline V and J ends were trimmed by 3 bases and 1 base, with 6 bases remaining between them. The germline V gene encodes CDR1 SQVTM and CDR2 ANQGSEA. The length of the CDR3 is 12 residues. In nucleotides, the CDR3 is TGCAGCGTTGAGATATTTAACTATGGCTACACCTTC. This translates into CSVEIFNYGYTF. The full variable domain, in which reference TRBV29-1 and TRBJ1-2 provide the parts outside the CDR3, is SAVISQKPSRDICQRGTSLTIQCQVDSQVTMMFWYRQQPGQSLTLIATANQGSEATYESGFVIDKFPISRPNLTFSTLTVSNMSPEDSSIYLCSVEIFNYGYTFGSGTRLTVV.

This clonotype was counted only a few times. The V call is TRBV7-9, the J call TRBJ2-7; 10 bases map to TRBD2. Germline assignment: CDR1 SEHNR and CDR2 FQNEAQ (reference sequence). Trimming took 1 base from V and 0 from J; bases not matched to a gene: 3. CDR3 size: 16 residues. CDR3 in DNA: TGTGCCAGCAGCTTAGGGGCTAGCGGGAGCTCCTACGAGCAGTACTTC. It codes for CASSLGASGSSYEQYF.

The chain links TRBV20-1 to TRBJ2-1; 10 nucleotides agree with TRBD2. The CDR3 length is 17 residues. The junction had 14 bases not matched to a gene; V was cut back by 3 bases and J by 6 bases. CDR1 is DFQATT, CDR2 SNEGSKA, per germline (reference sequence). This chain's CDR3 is CSARVAGGRSDGNEQFF. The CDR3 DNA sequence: TGCAGTGCTAGGGTAGCGGGGGGCCGAAGTGACGGCAATGAGCAGTTCTTC.

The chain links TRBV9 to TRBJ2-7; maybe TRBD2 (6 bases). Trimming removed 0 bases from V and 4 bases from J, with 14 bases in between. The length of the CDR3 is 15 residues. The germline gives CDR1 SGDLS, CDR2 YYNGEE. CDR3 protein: CASSVAGEARYEQYF. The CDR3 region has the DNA TGTGCCAGCAGCGTAGCGGGGGAGGCTAGGTACGAGCAGTACTTC.

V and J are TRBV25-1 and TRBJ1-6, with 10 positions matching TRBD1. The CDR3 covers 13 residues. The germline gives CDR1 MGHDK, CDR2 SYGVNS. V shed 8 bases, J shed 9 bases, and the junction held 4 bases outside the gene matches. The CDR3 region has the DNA TGTGCCAGCGGGGGGACAGGGGTTTCACCCCTCCACTTT. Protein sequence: CASGGTGVSPLHF.

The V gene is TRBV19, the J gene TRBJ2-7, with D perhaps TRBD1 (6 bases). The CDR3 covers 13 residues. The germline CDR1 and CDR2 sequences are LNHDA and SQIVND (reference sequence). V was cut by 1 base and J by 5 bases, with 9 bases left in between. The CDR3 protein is CASSIVAGDEQYF. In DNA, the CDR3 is TGTGCCAGTAGTATAGTAGCAGGGGACGAGCAGTACTTC.

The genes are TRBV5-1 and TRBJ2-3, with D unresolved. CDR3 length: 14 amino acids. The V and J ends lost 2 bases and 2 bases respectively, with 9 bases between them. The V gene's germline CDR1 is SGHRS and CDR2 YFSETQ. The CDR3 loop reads CASSFSASTDTQYF. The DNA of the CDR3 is TGCGCCAGCAGCTTCAGTGCATCCACAGATACGCAGTATTTT.

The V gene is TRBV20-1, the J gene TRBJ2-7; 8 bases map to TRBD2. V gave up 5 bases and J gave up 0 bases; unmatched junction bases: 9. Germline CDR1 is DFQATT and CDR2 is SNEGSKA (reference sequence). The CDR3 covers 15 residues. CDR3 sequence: CSALPGSGSSYEQYF. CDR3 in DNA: TGCAGTGCTTTACCGGGGAGCGGGAGCTCCTACGAGCAGTACTTC.

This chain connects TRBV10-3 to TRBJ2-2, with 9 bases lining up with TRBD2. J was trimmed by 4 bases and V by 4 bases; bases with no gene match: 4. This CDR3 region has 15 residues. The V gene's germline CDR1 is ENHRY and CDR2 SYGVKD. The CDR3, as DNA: TGTGCCATCAGTGCAAGCGGGAGGCCCACCGGGGAGCTGTTTTTT. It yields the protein CAISASGRPTGELFF.

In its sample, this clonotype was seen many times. CDR3 protein: CASSLTSGSGDTQYF. Written as DNA, the CDR3 is TGTGCCAGCAGCCTAACTAGCGGGAGTGGGGATACGCAGTATTTT. The chain carries TRBV11-3 and TRBJ2-3, with 11 bases that match TRBD2. This CDR3 comprises 15 residues. Germline V lookup: CDR1 SGHNT, CDR2 YENEEA. Trimming at V came to 5 bases and at J to 6 bases, leaving 7 bases not matched to a gene. The whole variable domain, remainder taken from reference TRBV11-3 and TRBJ2-3, is EAGVVQSPRYKIIEKKQPVAFWCNPISGHNTLYWYLQNLGQGPELLIRYENEEAVDDSQLPKDRFSAERLKGVDSTLKIQPAELGDSAVYLCASSLTSGSGDTQYFGPGTRLTVL.

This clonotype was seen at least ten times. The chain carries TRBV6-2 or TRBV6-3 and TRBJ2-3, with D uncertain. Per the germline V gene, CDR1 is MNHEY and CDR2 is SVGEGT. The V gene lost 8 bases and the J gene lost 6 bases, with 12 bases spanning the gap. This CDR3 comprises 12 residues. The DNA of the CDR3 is TGTGCCAGCGGCCCCGGTGGCGATACGCAGTATTTT. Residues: CASGPGGDTQYF.

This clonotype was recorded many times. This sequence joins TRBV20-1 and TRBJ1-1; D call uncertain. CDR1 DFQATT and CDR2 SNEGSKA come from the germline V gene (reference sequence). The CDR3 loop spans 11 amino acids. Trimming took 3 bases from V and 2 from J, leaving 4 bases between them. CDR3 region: CSARANTEAFF. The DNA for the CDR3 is TGCAGTGCTAGGGCTAACACTGAAGCTTTCTTT.

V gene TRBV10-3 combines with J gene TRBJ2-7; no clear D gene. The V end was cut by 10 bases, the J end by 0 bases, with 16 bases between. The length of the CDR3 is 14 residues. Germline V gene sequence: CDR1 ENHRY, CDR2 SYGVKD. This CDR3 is CASRLTDVSYEQYF. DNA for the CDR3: TGTGCCAGCAGACTGACGGACGTCTCCTACGAGCAGTACTTC.

In nucleotides, the CDR3 is TGTGCCAGCAGTTACTCTGGACAGGGGGCATACGAGCAGTACTTC. This sequence encodes CASSYSGQGAYEQYF. The chain has TRBV6-5 and TRBJ2-7; 11 bases fit TRBD1. Germline CDR1 is MNHEY and CDR2 is SVGAGI. V lost 0 bases to trimming and J lost 4 bases; unmatched junction nucleotides: 2. There are 15 residues in the CDR3.

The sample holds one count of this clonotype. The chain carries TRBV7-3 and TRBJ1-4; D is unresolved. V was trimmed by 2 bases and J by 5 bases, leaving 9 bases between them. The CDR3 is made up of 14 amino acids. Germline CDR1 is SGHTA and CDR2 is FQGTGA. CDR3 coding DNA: TGTGCCAGCAGCTTATGGGTACCGAATGAAAAACTGTTTTTT. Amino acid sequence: CASSLWVPNEKLFF.

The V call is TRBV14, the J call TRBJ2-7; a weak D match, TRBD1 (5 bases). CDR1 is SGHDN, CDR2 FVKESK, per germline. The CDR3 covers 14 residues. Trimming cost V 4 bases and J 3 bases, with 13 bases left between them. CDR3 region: CASSRQGQVYEQYF. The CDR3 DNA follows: TGTGCCAGCAGCCGGCAGGGCCAAGTCTACGAGCAGTACTTC.

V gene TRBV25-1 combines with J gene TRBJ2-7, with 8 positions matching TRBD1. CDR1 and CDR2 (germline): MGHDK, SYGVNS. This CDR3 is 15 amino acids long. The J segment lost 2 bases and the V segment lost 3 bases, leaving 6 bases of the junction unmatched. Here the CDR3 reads CASSDGDRKTYEQYF. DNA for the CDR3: TGTGCCAGCAGTGATGGGGACAGGAAGACCTACGAGCAGTACTTC.

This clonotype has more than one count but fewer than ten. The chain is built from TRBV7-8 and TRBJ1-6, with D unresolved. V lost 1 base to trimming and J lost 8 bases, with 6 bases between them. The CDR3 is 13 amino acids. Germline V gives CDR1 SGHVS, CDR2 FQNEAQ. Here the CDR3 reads CASSLVGDSPLHF. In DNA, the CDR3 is TGTGCCAGCAGCTTAGTCGGGGATTCACCCCTCCACTTT.

CDR3 in amino acids: CATSRGWGSYEQYF. As DNA, the CDR3 is TGTGCCACCAGCAGAGGGTGGGGGTCCTACGAGCAGTACTTC. The rearrangement joins TRBV15 to TRBJ2-7, with D perhaps TRBD1 or TRBD2 (5 bases each). The CDR3 spans 14 residues. V dropped 1 base and J dropped 1 base, with 8 bases sitting between them. Germline assignment: CDR1 LNHNV and CDR2 YYDKDF (reference sequence). Supplemented by reference TRBV15 and TRBJ2-7, the full variable domain reads DAMVIQNPRYQVTQFGKPVTLSCSQTLNHNVMYWYQQKSSQAPKLLFHYYDKDFNNEADTPDNFQSRRPNTSFCFLDIRSPGLGDTAMYLCATSRGWGSYEQYFGPGTRLTVT.

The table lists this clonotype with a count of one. In nucleotides, the CDR3 is TGTGCCAGTAGACTTACAGGGGGCAGAAATGAGCAGTTCTTC. Translated, it gives CASRLTGGRNEQFF. V and J are TRBV19 and TRBJ2-1, with 9 bases lining up with TRBD1. The junction had 7 bases not matched to a gene; V was cut back by 6 bases and J by 7 bases. CDR3 length: 14 residues. Germline lookup yields CDR1 LNHDA and CDR2 SQIVND (reference sequence).

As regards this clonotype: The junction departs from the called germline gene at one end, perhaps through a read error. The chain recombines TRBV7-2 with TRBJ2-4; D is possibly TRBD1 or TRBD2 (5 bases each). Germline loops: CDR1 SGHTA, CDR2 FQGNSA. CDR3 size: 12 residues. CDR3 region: CASSWGLLLEDF. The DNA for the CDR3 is TGTGCCAGCAGCTGGGGGTTGCTACTCGAGGACTTC.

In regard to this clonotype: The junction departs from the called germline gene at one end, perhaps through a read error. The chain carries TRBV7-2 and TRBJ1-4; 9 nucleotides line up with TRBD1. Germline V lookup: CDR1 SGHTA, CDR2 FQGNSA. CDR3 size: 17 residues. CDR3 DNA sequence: TGCGCCAGCAGCCAGGAGTGGGGGGGACAGGGCCGAGAAAAACTGTTTTTT. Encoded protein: CASSQEWGGQGREKLFF.

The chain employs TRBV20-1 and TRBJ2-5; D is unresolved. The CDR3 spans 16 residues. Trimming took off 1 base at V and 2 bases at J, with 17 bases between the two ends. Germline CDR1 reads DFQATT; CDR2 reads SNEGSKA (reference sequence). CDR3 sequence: CSARGSSLGNQETQYF. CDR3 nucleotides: TGCAGTGCTAGAGGCTCAAGTTTAGGAAATCAAGAGACCCAGTACTTC.

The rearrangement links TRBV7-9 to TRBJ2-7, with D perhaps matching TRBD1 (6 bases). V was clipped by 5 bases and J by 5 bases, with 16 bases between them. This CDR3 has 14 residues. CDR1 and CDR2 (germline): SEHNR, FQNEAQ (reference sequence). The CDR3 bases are TGTGCCAGCAGCCCACGGACAGCGACCCACGAGCAGTACTTC. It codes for CASSPRTATHEQYF.

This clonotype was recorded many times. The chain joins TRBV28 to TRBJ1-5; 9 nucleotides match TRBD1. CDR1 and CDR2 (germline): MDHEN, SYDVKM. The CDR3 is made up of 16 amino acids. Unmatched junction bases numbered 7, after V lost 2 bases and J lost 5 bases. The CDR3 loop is CASSLTGTGYDQPQHF. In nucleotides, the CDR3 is TGTGCCAGCAGTTTAACCGGGACAGGGTACGATCAGCCCCAGCATTTT. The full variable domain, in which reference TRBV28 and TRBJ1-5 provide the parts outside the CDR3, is DVKVTQSSRYLVKRTGEKVFLECVQDMDHENMFWYRQDPGLGLRLIYFSYDVKMKEKGDIPEGYSVSREKKERFSLILESASTNQTSMYLCASSLTGTGYDQPQHFGDGTRLSIL.

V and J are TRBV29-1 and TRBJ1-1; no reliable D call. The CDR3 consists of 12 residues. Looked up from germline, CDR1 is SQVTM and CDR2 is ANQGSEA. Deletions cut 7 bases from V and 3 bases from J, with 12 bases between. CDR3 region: CSAEDYHTEAFF. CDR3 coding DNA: TGCAGCGCAGAGGACTACCACACTGAAGCTTTCTTT.

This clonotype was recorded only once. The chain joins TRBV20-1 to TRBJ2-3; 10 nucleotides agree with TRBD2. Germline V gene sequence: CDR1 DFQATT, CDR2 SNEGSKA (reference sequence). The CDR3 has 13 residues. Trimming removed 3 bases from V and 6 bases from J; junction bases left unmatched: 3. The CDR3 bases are TGCAGTGCTAGTGGAGCGGGGGGGGATACGCAGTATTTT. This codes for CSASGAGGDTQYF.